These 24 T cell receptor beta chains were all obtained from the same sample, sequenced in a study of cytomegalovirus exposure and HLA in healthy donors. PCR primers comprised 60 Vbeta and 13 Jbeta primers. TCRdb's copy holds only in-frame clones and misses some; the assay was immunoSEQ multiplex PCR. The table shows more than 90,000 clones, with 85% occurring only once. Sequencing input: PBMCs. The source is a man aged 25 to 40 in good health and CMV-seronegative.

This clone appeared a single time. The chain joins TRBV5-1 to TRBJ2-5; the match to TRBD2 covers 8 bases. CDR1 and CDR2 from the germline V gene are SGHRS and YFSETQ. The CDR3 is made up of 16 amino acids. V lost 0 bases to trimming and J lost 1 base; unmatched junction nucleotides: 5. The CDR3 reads CASSLGGSGVQETQYF. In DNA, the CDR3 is TGCGCCAGCAGCTTGGGGGGTAGCGGGGTCCAAGAGACCCAGTACTTC.

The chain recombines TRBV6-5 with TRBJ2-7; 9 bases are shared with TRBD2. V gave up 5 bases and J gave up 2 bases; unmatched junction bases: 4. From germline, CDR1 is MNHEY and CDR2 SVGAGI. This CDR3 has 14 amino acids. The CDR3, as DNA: TGTGCCAGCAGTGTGACTAGCGGAACCTACGAGCAGTACTTC. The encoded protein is CASSVTSGTYEQYF.

The DNA of the CDR3 is TGTGCCAGCACTGGAGGGGGCGCGAGTTATGAAAAACTGTTTTTT. This encodes CASTGGGASYEKLFF. This chain connects TRBV6-1 to TRBJ1-4, with 7 positions matching TRBD1. The V segment lost 7 bases and the J segment 6 bases; nucleotides outside the gene matches: 11. The CDR3 runs 15 residues. From germline, CDR1 is MNHNS and CDR2 SASEGT.

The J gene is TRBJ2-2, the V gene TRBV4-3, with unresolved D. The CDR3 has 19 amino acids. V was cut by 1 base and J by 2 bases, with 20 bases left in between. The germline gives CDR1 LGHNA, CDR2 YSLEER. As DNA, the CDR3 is TGCGCCAGCAGCCAAGGGTGGCAGGCAAGACGCAAAAACACCGGGGAGCTGTTTTTT. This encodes CASSQGWQARRKNTGELFF.

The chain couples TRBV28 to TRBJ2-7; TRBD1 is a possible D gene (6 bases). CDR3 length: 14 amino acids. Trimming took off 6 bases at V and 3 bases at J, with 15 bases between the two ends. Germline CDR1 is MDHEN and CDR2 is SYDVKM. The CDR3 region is CASSTNRVHYEQYF. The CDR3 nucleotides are TGTGCCAGCAGCACTAACAGGGTCCACTACGAGCAGTACTTC.

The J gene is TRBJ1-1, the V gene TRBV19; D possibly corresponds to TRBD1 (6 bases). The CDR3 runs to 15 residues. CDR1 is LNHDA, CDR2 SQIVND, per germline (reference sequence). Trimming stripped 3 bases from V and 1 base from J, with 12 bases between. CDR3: CASSMAGAWNTEAFF. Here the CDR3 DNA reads TGTGCCAGTAGTATGGCAGGGGCGTGGAACACTGAAGCTTTCTTT.

The CDR3 coding sequence is TGTGCCTGGACACAGAACACAGATACGCAGTATTTT. Translated, it gives CAWTQNTDTQYF. V and J are TRBV30 and TRBJ2-3; D not resolved. Trimming left V 4 bases short and J 2 bases short, with 7 bases between. CDR1 and CDR2 from the germline V gene are GTSNPN and SVGIG (reference sequence). This CDR3 is built from 12 residues.

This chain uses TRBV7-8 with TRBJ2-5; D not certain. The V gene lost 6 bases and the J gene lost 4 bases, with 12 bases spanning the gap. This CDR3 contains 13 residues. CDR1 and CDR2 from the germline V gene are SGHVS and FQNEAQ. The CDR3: CASRHQVGETQYF. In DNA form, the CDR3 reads TGTGCCAGCAGACATCAGGTGGGAGAGACCCAGTACTTC.

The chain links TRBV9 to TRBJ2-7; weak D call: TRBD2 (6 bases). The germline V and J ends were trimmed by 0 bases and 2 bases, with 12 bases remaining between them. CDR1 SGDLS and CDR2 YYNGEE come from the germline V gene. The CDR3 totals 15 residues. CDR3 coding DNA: TGTGCCAGCAGCGTAGGAGGAGGGGTAGCCTACGAGCAGTACTTC. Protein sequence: CASSVGGGVAYEQYF.

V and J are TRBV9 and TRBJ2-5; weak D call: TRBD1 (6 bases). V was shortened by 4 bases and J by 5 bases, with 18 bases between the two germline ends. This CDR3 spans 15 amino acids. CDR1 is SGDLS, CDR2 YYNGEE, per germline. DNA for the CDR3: TGTGCCAGCAGCCCCCGACAGGCGACGGGGGAGACCCAGTACTTC. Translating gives CASSPRQATGETQYF.

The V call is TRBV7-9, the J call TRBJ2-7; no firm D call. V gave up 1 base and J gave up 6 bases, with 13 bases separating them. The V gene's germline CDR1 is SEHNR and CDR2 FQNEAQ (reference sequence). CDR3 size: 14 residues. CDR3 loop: CASSLEDFSVEQYF. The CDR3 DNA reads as TGTGCCAGCAGCTTAGAAGACTTCTCGGTCGAGCAGTACTTC.

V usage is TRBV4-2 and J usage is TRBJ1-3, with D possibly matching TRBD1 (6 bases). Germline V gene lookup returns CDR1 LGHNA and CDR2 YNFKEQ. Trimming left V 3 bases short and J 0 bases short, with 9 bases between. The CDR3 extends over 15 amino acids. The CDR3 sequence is CASSQNRVSGNTIYF. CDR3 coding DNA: TGTGCCAGCAGCCAGAACAGGGTCTCTGGAAACACCATATATTTT.

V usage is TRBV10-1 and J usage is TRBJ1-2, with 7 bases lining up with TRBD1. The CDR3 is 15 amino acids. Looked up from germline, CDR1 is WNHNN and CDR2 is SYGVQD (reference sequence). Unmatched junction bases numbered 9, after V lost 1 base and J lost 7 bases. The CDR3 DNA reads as TGCGCCAGCAGTGAGTGGTTATACAGGGGTGGTGGCTACACCTTC. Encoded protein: CASSEWLYRGGGYTF.

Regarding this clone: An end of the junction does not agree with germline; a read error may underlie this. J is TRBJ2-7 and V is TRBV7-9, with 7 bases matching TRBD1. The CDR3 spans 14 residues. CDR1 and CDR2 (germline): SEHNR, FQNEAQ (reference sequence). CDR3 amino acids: CASSENRGPYEQCF. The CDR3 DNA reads TGTGCCAGCAGCGAGAACAGGGGACCCTACGAGCAGTGCTTC.

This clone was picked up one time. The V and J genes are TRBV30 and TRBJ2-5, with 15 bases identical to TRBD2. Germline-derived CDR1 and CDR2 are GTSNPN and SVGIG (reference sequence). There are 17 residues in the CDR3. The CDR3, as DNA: TGTGCTTACACAATGGACTGGACTAGCGGGGGGGCCGAGACCCAGTACTTC. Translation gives CAYTMDWTSGGAETQYF.

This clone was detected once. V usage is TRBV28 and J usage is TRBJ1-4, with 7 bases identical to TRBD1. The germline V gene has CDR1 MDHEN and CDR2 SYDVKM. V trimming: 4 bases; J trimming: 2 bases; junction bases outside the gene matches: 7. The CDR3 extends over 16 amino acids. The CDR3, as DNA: TGTGCCAGCAGTTCCCCCACAGGGGTTACTAATGAAAAACTGTTTTTT. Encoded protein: CASSSPTGVTNEKLFF.

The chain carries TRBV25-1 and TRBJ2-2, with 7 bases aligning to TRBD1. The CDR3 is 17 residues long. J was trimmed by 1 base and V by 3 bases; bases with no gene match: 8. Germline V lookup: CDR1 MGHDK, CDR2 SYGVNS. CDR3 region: CASSDSPGQLNTGELFF. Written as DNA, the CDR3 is TGTGCCAGCAGTGACTCGCCGGGACAGCTGAACACCGGGGAGCTGTTTTTT.

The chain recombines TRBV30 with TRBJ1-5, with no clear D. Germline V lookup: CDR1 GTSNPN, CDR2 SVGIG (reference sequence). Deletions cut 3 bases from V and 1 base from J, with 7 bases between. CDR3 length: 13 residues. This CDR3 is CAWRTQSNQPQHF. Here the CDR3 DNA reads TGTGCCTGGAGGACACAAAGCAATCAGCCCCAGCATTTT.

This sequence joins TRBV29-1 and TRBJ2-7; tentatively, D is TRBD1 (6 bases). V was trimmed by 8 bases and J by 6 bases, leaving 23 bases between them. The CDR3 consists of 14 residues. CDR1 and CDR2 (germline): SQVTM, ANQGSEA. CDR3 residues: CSINRGTSGTEQYF. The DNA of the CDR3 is TGCAGCATAAATAGAGGGACATCGGGCACCGAGCAGTACTTC.

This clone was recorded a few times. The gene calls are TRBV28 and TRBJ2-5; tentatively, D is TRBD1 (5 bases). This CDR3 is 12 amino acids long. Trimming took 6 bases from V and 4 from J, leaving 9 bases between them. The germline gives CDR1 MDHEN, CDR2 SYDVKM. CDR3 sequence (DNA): TGTGCCAGCAGGGGGCAGGGAGAGACCCAGTACTTC. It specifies CASRGQGETQYF.

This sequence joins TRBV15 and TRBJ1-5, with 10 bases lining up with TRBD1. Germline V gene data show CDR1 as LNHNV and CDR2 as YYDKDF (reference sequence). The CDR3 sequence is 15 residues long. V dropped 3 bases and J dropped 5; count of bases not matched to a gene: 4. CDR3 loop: CATSSDGTGDQPQHF. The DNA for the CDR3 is TGTGCCACCAGCAGTGACGGGACAGGGGATCAGCCCCAGCATTTT.

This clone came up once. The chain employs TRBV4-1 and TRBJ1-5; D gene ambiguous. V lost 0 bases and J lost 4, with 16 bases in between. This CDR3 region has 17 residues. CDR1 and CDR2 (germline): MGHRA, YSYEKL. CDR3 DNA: TGCGCCAGCAGCCAAGATTGGTTTTCCCGGGGTAATCAGCCCCAGCATTTT. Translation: CASSQDWFSRGNQPQHF.

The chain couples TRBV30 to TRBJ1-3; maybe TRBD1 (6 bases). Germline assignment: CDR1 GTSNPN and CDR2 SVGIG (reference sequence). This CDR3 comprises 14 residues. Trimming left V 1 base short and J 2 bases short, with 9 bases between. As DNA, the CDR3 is TGTGCCTGGAGTGAACAGGGAGCTGGAAACACCATATATTTT. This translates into CAWSEQGAGNTIYF.

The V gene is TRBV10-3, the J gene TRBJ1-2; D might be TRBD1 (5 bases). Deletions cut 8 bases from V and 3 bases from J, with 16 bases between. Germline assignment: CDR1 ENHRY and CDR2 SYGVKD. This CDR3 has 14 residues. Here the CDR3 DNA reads TGTGCCATCTCGAGGGCAGGGAGGGACTATGGCTACACCTTC. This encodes CAISRAGRDYGYTF.